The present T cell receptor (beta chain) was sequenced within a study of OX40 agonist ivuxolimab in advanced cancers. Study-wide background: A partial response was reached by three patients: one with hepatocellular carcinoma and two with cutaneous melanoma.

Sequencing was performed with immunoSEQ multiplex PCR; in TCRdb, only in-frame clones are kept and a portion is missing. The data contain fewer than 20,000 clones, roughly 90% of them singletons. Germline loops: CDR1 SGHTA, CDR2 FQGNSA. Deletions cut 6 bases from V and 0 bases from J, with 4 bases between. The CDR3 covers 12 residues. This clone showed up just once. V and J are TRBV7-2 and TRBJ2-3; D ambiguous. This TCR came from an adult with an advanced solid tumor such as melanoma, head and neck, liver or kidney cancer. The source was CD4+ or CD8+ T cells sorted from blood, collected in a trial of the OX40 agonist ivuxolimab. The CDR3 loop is CASRISTDTQYF. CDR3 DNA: TGTGCCAGCAGAATAAGCACAGATACGCAGTATTTT.